These 29 T cell receptor beta chains were all obtained from the same sample, sequenced in a study of blood T cell repertoires in COVID-19. The data were produced by immunoSEQ multiplex PCR, yet TCRdb's version contains in-frame clones alone and is incomplete. The repertoire holds some 200,000 clones, with 85% as singletons. Sequenced sample: peripheral blood. These receptor sequences come from a man over 45 who had recovered from COVID-19.

The J gene is TRBJ2-1, the V gene TRBV3-1 (or the pseudogene TRBV3-2), with a tentative D call TRBD2 (5 bases). V was pared by 3 bases and J by 0 bases, with 12 bases between. The CDR3 contains 16 residues. Germline values: CDR1 LGHDT, CDR2 YNNKEL (reference sequence). DNA of the CDR3: TGTGCCAGCAGCCACCGACTATCCAGCTCCTACAATGAGCAGTTCTTC. Protein sequence: CASSHRLSSSYNEQFF.

The chain employs TRBV30 and TRBJ2-3; no clear D gene. Germline V gene data show CDR1 as GTSNPN and CDR2 as SVGIG (reference sequence). The germline V and J ends were trimmed by 1 base and 6 bases, with 8 bases remaining between them. The CDR3 is 12 amino acids. In DNA form, the CDR3 reads TGTGCCTGGAGTGCCTCCTTTGATACGCAGTATTTT. This translates into CAWSASFDTQYF. Full variable domain (rest looked up from reference TRBV30 and TRBJ2-3): SQTIHQWPATLVQPVGSPLSLECTVEGTSNPNLYWYRQAAGRGLQLLFYSVGIGQISSEVPQNLSASRPQDRQFILSSKKLLLSDSGFYLCAWSASFDTQYFGPGTRLTVL.

Of note for this clone: Possible read error: a much larger clone is one base away. The V call is TRBV27, the J call TRBJ2-5; no definite D call. Trimming left V 5 bases short and J 4 bases short, with 5 bases between. This CDR3 spans 11 amino acids. In germline, CDR1 is MNHEY, CDR2 SMNVEV (reference sequence). The CDR3 coding sequence is TGTGCCAGCAGTCTCGGAGAGACCCAGTACTTC. Its protein product is CASSLGETQYF.

About this clone: A read error may account for a junction end that differs from germline. The chain has TRBV10-2 and TRBJ2-1; 10 bases match TRBD2. CDR3 length equals 15 residues. From germline, CDR1 is WSHSY and CDR2 SAAADI. DNA for the CDR3: TGCGCCAGCAGGAAGGCTAGCGGGAGTTACACTGAGCAGTTCTTC. Protein sequence: CASRKASGSYTEQFF.

The chain couples TRBV19 to TRBJ1-1; 8 bases line up with TRBD1. V trimming: 7 bases; J trimming: 8 bases; junction bases outside the gene matches: 9. The germline V gene encodes CDR1 LNHDA and CDR2 SQIVND (reference sequence). The CDR3 has 13 residues. CDR3: CASTDRDRPEAFF. The CDR3 DNA sequence: TGTGCCAGTACCGATCGGGACAGGCCGGAAGCTTTCTTT.

The chain recombines TRBV7-9 with TRBJ2-7; maybe TRBD2 (6 bases). The CDR3 runs to 15 residues. CDR1 and CDR2 (germline): SEHNR, FQNEAQ (reference sequence). V was shortened by 5 bases and J by 6 bases, with 20 bases between the two germline ends. The CDR3 DNA follows: TGTGCCAGCAGCGCCGGAGGGCCGGTCGCAAGCGAGCAGTACTTC. Residues: CASSAGGPVASEQYF.

J is TRBJ2-7 and V is TRBV28, with 13 bases that match TRBD2. Germline V gene sequence: CDR1 MDHEN, CDR2 SYDVKM. With 6 bases clipped from V and 7 bases from J, the junction kept 3 bases outside the gene matches. The CDR3 length is 13 residues. CDR3 DNA: TGTGCCAGCAGCCCGGGACTAGCGGGGGAGCAGTACTTC. Amino acids: CASSPGLAGEQYF.

J is TRBJ1-6 and V is TRBV19, with D perhaps TRBD1 (5 bases). V lost 3 bases, J lost 2 bases, and 14 bases lay in between. CDR3 length: 17 residues. Germline V gives CDR1 LNHDA, CDR2 SQIVND (reference sequence). CDR3 bases: TGTGCCAGTAGTATTGGGGCCGGAAGGACCTATAATTCACCCCTCCACTTT. It codes for CASSIGAGRTYNSPLHF.

V and J are TRBV27 and TRBJ2-2; possible D gene TRBD2, 7 bases. The V and J ends lost 7 bases and 1 base respectively, with 13 bases between them. The CDR3 has 15 amino acids. The germline V gene encodes CDR1 MNHEY and CDR2 SMNVEV (reference sequence). CDR3 in DNA: TGTGCCAGCACGATCGGGGGGCTGAACACCGGGGAGCTGTTTTTT. This encodes CASTIGGLNTGELFF.

The gene calls are TRBV3-1 (or the pseudogene TRBV3-2) and TRBJ2-2; D ambiguous. Between the trimmed V and J ends, which lost 4 bases and 5 bases, there was a span of 5 bases. The CDR3 consists of 12 residues. Germline CDR1 LGHDT, CDR2 YNNKEL (reference sequence). CDR3 sequence (DNA): TGTGCCAGCAGCCTTGTAACCGGGGAGCTGTTTTTT. Translated: CASSLVTGELFF.

V gene TRBV11-2 combines with J gene TRBJ1-5; 8 bases fit TRBD1. The V gene end was trimmed by 4 bases and the J gene end by 2 bases; junction bases not matched to a gene: 4. This CDR3 contains 15 residues. CDR1 and CDR2 from the germline V gene are SGHAT and FQNNGV. CDR3 loop: CASSSQGAGNQPQHF. For the CDR3, the DNA is TGTGCCAGCAGCTCGCAGGGGGCGGGCAATCAGCCCCAGCATTTT.

This clone showed up just a few times. The J gene is TRBJ2-7, the V gene TRBV10-1; TRBD1 matches 9 bases. The germline CDR1 and CDR2 sequences are WNHNN and SYGVQD (reference sequence). CDR3 length: 15 residues. V dropped 0 bases and J dropped 5; count of bases not matched to a gene: 5. CDR3 sequence (DNA): TGCGCCAGCAGTGAGTCCGGACAGGGGTTCAACGAGCAGTACTTC. It specifies CASSESGQGFNEQYF.

The J gene is TRBJ2-5, the V gene TRBV28; 8 nucleotides agree with TRBD1. Germline loops: CDR1 MDHEN, CDR2 SYDVKM. Unmatched junction bases numbered 12, after V lost 3 bases and J lost 9 bases. The CDR3 is 15 amino acids. CDR3 DNA: TGTGCCAGCAGTTTGGCAGGGGGCGTACAATACCCCCAGTACTTC. Its protein is CASSLAGGVQYPQYF.

J is TRBJ2-7 and V is TRBV6-5; 10 bases are shared with TRBD1. CDR3 length: 15 residues. V gave up 5 bases and J gave up 5 bases; unmatched junction bases: 9. Germline V gene sequence: CDR1 MNHEY, CDR2 SVGAGI. Here the CDR3 reads CASSKPGTGDNEQYF. CDR3 DNA: TGTGCCAGCAGTAAACCTGGGACAGGGGACAACGAGCAGTACTTC.

This chain uses TRBV28 with TRBJ2-2; 13 bases agree with TRBD2. Trimming at V came to 6 bases and at J to 1 base, leaving 5 bases not matched to a gene. The length of the CDR3 is 17 residues. CDR1 is MDHEN, CDR2 SYDVKM, per germline. CDR3 in DNA: TGTGCCAGCAGGGTACTAGCGGGAGGGCGGAACACCGGGGAGCTGTTTTTT. This codes for CASRVLAGGRNTGELFF.

This chain connects TRBV27 to TRBJ1-4; 10 bases are a match to TRBD1. CDR3 length: 16 amino acids. J lost 5 bases, V lost 8 bases, and 11 bases had no gene match. The V gene's germline CDR1 is MNHEY and CDR2 SMNVEV (reference sequence). The CDR3 region is CASAFGTGVQNEKLFF. CDR3 coding DNA: TGTGCCAGCGCATTCGGGACAGGGGTACAGAATGAAAAACTGTTTTTT.

For the CDR3, the DNA is TGTGCCAGCAGTTGGGGCATGGGGAAATACAATGAGCAGTTCTTC. Its translation is CASSWGMGKYNEQFF. The chain has TRBV27 and TRBJ2-1, with D tentatively TRBD1 (5 bases). The CDR3 is 15 residues long. V was cut by 4 bases and J by 4 bases, with 14 bases left in between. The germline V gene has CDR1 MNHEY and CDR2 SMNVEV (reference sequence).

The V and J genes are TRBV5-1 and TRBJ1-3; no definite D call. The length of the CDR3 is 18 residues. CDR1 is SGHRS and CDR2 is YFSETQ in the germline V gene. Trimming took off 0 bases at V and 2 bases at J, with 18 bases between the two ends. CDR3 nucleotide sequence: TGCGCCAGCAGCTTGGGGACCCTTTCGAGAGGGACTGGAAACACCATATATTTT. Protein: CASSLGTLSRGTGNTIYF.

J is TRBJ2-5 and V is TRBV5-1; the D gene is possibly TRBD2 (6 bases). Germline CDR1 is SGHRS and CDR2 is YFSETQ. The CDR3 extends over 16 amino acids. Trimming removed 0 bases from V and 5 bases from J, with 17 bases in between. CDR3 residues: CASSLVSGRGWETQYF. As DNA, the CDR3 is TGCGCCAGCAGCTTGGTATCCGGGAGAGGCTGGGAGACCCAGTACTTC.

This clone showed up just once. The chain couples TRBV7-7 to TRBJ2-1; 11 bases are a match to TRBD2. Trimming at V came to 2 bases and at J to 6 bases, leaving 3 bases not matched to a gene. The CDR3 length is 15 residues. Germline V gene sequence: CDR1 SSHAT, CDR2 FNYEAQ (reference sequence). The CDR3 bases are TGTGCCAGCAGCTTAACTAGCGGGAGTTTCAATGAGCAGTTCTTC. Translation gives CASSLTSGSFNEQFF. The complete variable domain, with remaining parts taken from reference TRBV7-7 and TRBJ2-1, reads GAGVSQSPRYKVTKRGQDVTLRCDPISSHATLYWYQQALGQGPEFLTYFNYEAQPDKSGLPSDRFSAERPEGSISTLTIQRTEQRDSAMYRCASSLTSGSFNEQFFGPGTRLTVL.

The V call is TRBV10-3, the J call TRBJ2-1, with 8 nucleotides matching TRBD1. With V trimmed by 0 bases and J by 9 bases, 10 bases remained unmatched. CDR1 and CDR2 from the germline V gene are ENHRY and SYGVKD. The CDR3 has 16 amino acids. The CDR3 nucleotides read TGTGCCATCAGTGAGTCGCTAAGACAGGGGCCCGGTGAGCAGTTCTTC. This codes for CAISESLRQGPGEQFF.

In this sample, this clone turned up once. This chain links TRBV6-5 with TRBJ1-2; D is ambiguous. In germline, CDR1 is MNHEY, CDR2 SVGAGI. CDR3 length: 14 amino acids. V lost 4 bases to trimming and J lost 10 bases, with 19 bases between them. CDR3 residues: CASSSTTVASVYTF. Here the CDR3 DNA reads TGTGCCAGCAGTTCCACCACAGTGGCGAGTGTCTACACCTTC.

This clone was seen a few times. The chain joins TRBV19 to TRBJ2-1; 10 bases are shared with TRBD2. The CDR3 covers 14 residues. Germline loops: CDR1 LNHDA, CDR2 SQIVND (reference sequence). J was trimmed by 6 bases and V by 4 bases; bases with no gene match: 3. In DNA, the CDR3 is TGTGCCAGTAGTACTAGCGGGAGAAGCAATGAGCAGTTCTTC. Translated: CASSTSGRSNEQFF. The variable domain in full, with the rest retrieved from reference TRBV19 and TRBJ2-1, is DGGITQSPKYLFRKEGQNVTLSCEQNLNHDAMYWYRQDPGQGLRLIYYSQIVNDFQKGDIAEGYSVSREKKESFPLTVTSAQKNPTAFYLCASSTSGRSNEQFFGPGTRLTVL.

The chain uses TRBV24-1 and TRBJ2-5; no clear D gene. V was pared by 4 bases and J by 4 bases, with 12 bases between. CDR1 is KGHDR and CDR2 is SFDVKD in the germline V gene. There are 14 residues in the CDR3. The CDR3 DNA follows: TGTGCCACCAGTGACGGTGGGCCTACAGAGACCCAGTACTTC. Residues: CATSDGGPTETQYF.

The chain recombines TRBV19 with TRBJ1-1, with 7 bases matching TRBD1. The V gene end was trimmed by 4 bases and the J gene end by 1 base; junction bases not matched to a gene: 3. Per germline, CDR1 LNHDA and CDR2 SQIVND (reference sequence). The CDR3 is 14 residues long. The CDR3 DNA follows: TGTGCCAGTAGTAGTCAGGGGGGGAACACTGAAGCTTTCTTT. It yields the protein CASSSQGGNTEAFF.

The J gene is TRBJ2-1, the V gene TRBV19; 9 bases are a match to TRBD2. Losses at the gene ends were 3 bases for V and 7 bases for J; bases not matched to a gene: 7. The germline CDR1 and CDR2 sequences are LNHDA and SQIVND (reference sequence). This CDR3 comprises 15 residues. The CDR3 DNA follows: TGTGCCAGTAGTATTAGCGGGAGCCTCCCTAATGAGCAGTTCTTC. The encoded protein is CASSISGSLPNEQFF.

This chain links TRBV11-3 with TRBJ2-7, with D tentatively TRBD2 (6 bases). This CDR3 region has 13 residues. V was shortened by 3 bases and J by 2 bases, with 8 bases between the two germline ends. The germline CDR1 and CDR2 sequences are SGHNT and YENEEA. The CDR3 is CASSLGGPYEQYF. DNA of the CDR3: TGTGCCAGCAGCTTGGGGGGACCCTACGAGCAGTACTTC.

This clone showed up just a few times. CDR3 bases: TGTGCCAGCTCGTCCTGGGGCAGGGGCGGCGAGCAGTACTTC. It encodes CASSSWGRGGEQYF. The chain combines TRBV27 with TRBJ2-7; possibly TRBD1 for D (6 bases). The CDR3 sequence is 14 residues long. Between the trimmed V and J ends, which lost 8 bases and 6 bases, there was a span of 20 bases. Germline CDR1 reads MNHEY; CDR2 reads SMNVEV (reference sequence).

This clone has just one count. J is TRBJ2-1 and V is TRBV3-1 (or the pseudogene TRBV3-2); 10 nucleotides line up with TRBD2. V was pared by 4 bases and J by 2 bases, with 2 bases of the junction left unmatched. There are 15 residues in the CDR3. Per the germline V gene, CDR1 is LGHDT and CDR2 is YNNKEL (reference sequence). Here the CDR3 reads CASSLTSGTYNEQFF. CDR3 bases: TGTGCCAGCAGCCTTACTAGCGGGACCTACAATGAGCAGTTCTTC.